This TCR beta chain was identified during a study of T cell repertoires in cytomegalovirus infection (dated by TCRdb to the late 2010s). Turning to the overall study: The HLA type of each donor mattered for the analysis, because public TCR beta signatures pointed to carriage of CMV infection along with the matching HLA type. The study at large found these results: In both this cohort and an independent roughly 350-donor cohort, the cumulative frequency of public TCR beta family members distinguished carriers of CMV infection plus the relevant HLA type. The ex vivo response was dominated by HLA-C-restricted CMV-specific TCR beta clonotypes, which also provided the single most frequent clonotype in two of eight donors.

The CDR3 sequence holds 15 residues, the cysteine and phenylalanine included. Of the read, only the CDR3 DNA is kept; its 45 bases are in frame from base 1. The germline V gene sets CDR1 to SGHTA and CDR2 to FQGTGA. V loses 5 bases, J loses 4 bases, and the germline ends lie 16 bases apart. The sequencing machine was an Illumina HiSeq 1500. TCRdb's own reprocessing of the public reads used fastp at Q25 and MiXCR and kept productive beta chains. Each CDR3 protein appears once, grouped with its most common genes and DNA. The sample table holds 200,000 or so distinct CDR3 sequences, of which roughly 19% were seen once. Jointly, the top ten make up approximately 3% of the sample. This clonotype showed up many times. The antigen it recognizes is unknown. No quality values exist for individual bases; no much larger clone is one base distant.

The chain was built from TRBV7-3 and TRBJ2-3; there is no confident call for the D gene. Sequenced sample: PBMCs. The receptor's source is a human donor in good health (CMV status not recorded). Some clones in this sample may be carry-over from other donors' samples. The CDR3 has the sequence CASSLSPGGADTQYF. The sequenced DNA: TGTGCCAGCAGCCTAAGCCCCGGCGGCGCAGATACGCAGTATTTT.